The rows below give T cell receptor beta chains drawn from one sample of a study of blood T cells in healthy people across ages. TCRdb reprocessed the 5' RACE reads via MiXCR and lists one record per CDR3 protein. The table has approximately 800,000 distinct CDR3 sequences, 25% seen once. These data also featured in a second study, about T cells of mothers and their children.

The sequenced sample was blood. The source is a boy younger than 18 in good health. The conserved cysteine and the conserved F or W are not part of the CDR3 here. Expanded clones are given a class, and other clones once, few, many or no size at all.

clone_size,j_call,v_call,cdr3_aa
.,TRBJ2-7,TRBV21-1,ASSKAGGLASSYEQY
.,TRBJ2-2,TRBV7-2,ASGRSGNGELF
.,TRBJ2-7,TRBV29-1,SVEGRSEYEQY
.,TRBJ1-1,TRBV7-6,ASSFDRDSGNTEAF
few,TRBJ1-6,TRBV11-2,ASSRDPSPLH
.,TRBJ2-1,TRBV29-1,SVERRAGSSYNEQF
few,.,TRBV4-1,ASSQTGTGGHEQF
.,TRBJ2-7,TRBV29-1,SVAQQTPYAQY
.,TRBJ2-3,TRBV6-5,ASSRNPIDTQY
.,TRBJ2-1,TRBV20-1,SASGGANNEQF
.,TRBJ2-5,TRBV25-1,ASSESGQIQETQY
few,TRBJ2-5,TRBV6-5,ASSSQGFPQETQY
.,TRBJ1-2,TRBV3-1,ASSDRRDNYGYT
.,TRBJ1-5,TRBV7-8,ASSQRSGESNQPQH
many,TRBJ2-5,TRBV7-9,ASSLLAEETQY
.,TRBJ2-5,TRBV6-2/TRBV6-3,ASRLPQRGKETQY
.,TRBJ2-5,TRBV20-1,SATAEGRQETQY
.,TRBJ2-1,TRBV13,ASSLRKAGFYNEQF
few,TRBJ1-4,TRBV27,ASSFGRPGLNEKLF
.,TRBJ2-5,TRBV11-2,ASSSDDPGDWETQY
.,.,TRBV2,ASKDLEGETQY
few,TRBJ1-4,TRBV6-2/TRBV6-3,ASSYSIGRTTNEKLF
.,.,TRBV15,ATSTASGSYEQY
.,TRBJ2-5,TRBV5-1,ASSALAGHEETQY
few,.,TRBV29-1,SARDLSSYEQY
.,TRBJ1-1,TRBV21-1,ASSKLPPATKLEAF
.,TRBJ1-2,TRBV6-5,ASRTPGRANYGYT
few,TRBJ2-7,TRBV28,ASSSDGTDYYEQY
.,TRBJ2-1,TRBV11-2,ASSLVLADGVNEQF
.,TRBJ1-5,TRBV28,ASLRGGLNQPQH
.,TRBJ2-7,TRBV9,ASSVGGAGEQY
few,TRBJ2-5,TRBV19,ASGGTGGETQY
.,TRBJ1-2,TRBV5-1,ASSSQGGGGYT
.,TRBJ2-3,TRBV4-3,ASSLLGVAGADTQY
.,TRBJ2-3,TRBV28,ASSSATGVVVPDTQY
.,TRBJ2-4,TRBV29-1,SVDLGTGTNIQY
few,TRBJ1-2,TRBV29-1,SATQGDLNYGYT
few,TRBJ2-4,TRBV18,ASSPSDSNIQY
.,TRBJ2-7,TRBV20-1,SAGRGVTGYEQY
few,TRBJ2-7,TRBV6-1,ASSLGGTAPHEQY
.,TRBJ2-1,TRBV3-1,ASSQDLTSGTYNEQF
.,TRBJ2-3,TRBV6-5,ASSYSGLAGNVMDTQY
few,TRBJ2-2,TRBV10-3,AIRGTGTGELF
few,TRBJ1-3,TRBV2,ASSGQGAGNTIY
few,TRBJ1-6,TRBV5-4,ASSLDPLRQGEGSPLH
few,TRBJ2-2,TRBV28,ASSKGTGGPGELF
many,TRBJ2-7,TRBV29-1,SVGLGDEQY
few,TRBJ1-1,TRBV5-5,ASSFTPGGGTEAF